The source of this T cell receptor (beta chain) is a study of blood T cell repertoires in COVID-19. Study as a whole: PBMCs, B-cell-depleted T cells, or T cells provided the cDNA or gDNA that made up the material.

In the original workflow: Cell counts per sample came from amplifying reference gene primers. Using immunoSEQ multiplex PCR, the repertoire was profiled, and TCRdb retains in-frame clones only, with some absent. The D gene and trimming were derived from the DNA, and the V and J assignments and clone size from that table. The sample includes 110,000 to 150,000 clones, roughly 86% seen only once; the top ten take under 7%. CDR1 is SGHNT, CDR2 YYREEE, per germline (reference sequence). The CDR3 runs 17 residues. The V gene end was trimmed by 1 base and the J gene end by 2 bases; junction bases not matched to a gene: 8.

This receptor was obtained from a human donor in a cohort sampled during active COVID-19. The genes are TRBV5-4 and TRBJ2-3; the match to TRBD2 covers 9 bases. Sequencing input: peripheral blood. The CDR3 protein is CASSLLIAGVNTDTQYF. The CDR3 region has the DNA TGTGCCAGCAGCTTGTTGATAGCGGGAGTCAACACAGATACGCAGTATTTT.